This TCR beta chain was sequenced during a study of T-cell memory formation after mild COVID-19. Trimming left V 1 base short and J 2 bases short, with 12 bases between. From germline, CDR1 is SGHRS and CDR2 YFSETQ. There are 15 residues in the CDR3. The 5'RACE method, run with constant-segment primers, produced TCR alpha and TCR beta cDNA libraries (carrying sample barcodes and UMIs). TCRdb redid the calling of the 5' RACE reads with MiXCR, one entry per CDR3 protein. This table holds about 340,000 distinct CDR3 sequences, 14% found once. Sequenced input: PBMCs or a T cell subset sorted from them (not recorded which). V usage is TRBV5-1 and J usage is TRBJ1-1; D might be TRBD1 (5 bases). The TCR was taken from a man between 18 and 29 years old who had mild COVID-19 (a few samples of this study predate the infection). Cell type and time point are not known. Written as DNA, the CDR3 is TGCGCCAGCAGCTTGAGGGCGGGGACCAACACTGAAGCTTTCTTT. This gives the protein CASSLRAGTNTEAFF. The full variable domain, with the rest looked up from reference TRBV5-1 and TRBJ1-1, is KAGVTQTPRYLIKTRGQQVTLSCSPISGHRSVSWYQQTPGQGLQFLFEYFSETQRNKGNFPGRFSGRQFSNSRSEMNVSTLELGDSALYLCASSLRAGTNTEAFFGQGTRLTVV.